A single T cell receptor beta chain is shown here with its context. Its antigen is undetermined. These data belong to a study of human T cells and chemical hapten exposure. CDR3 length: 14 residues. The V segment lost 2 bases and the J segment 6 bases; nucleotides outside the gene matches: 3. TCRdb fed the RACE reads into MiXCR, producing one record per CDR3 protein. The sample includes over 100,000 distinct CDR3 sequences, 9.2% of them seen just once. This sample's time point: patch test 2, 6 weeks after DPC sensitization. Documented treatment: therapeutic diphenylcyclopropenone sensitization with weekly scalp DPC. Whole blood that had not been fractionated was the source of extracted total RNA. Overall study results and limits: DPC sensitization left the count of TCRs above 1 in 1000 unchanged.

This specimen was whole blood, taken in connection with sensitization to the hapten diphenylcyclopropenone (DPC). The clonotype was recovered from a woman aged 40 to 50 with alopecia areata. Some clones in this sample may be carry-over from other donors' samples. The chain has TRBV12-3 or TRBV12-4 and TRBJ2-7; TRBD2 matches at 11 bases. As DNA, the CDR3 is TGTGCCAGCAGTTTACTAGCGGGGGGTACCGAGCAGTACTTC. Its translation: CASSLLAGGTEQYF.